The 14 T cell receptor beta chains below were found in one sample sequenced in a study of T cell repertoires in cytomegalovirus infection. Each CDR3 protein is one row after TCRdb ran MiXCR on the reads. Of 400,000 to 550,000 distinct CDR3 sequences in the sample, approximately 11% are singletons; the top ten hold roughly 10%. What was sequenced was PBMCs. The receptor set was obtained from a human donor in good health (CMV status not recorded). Some clones in this sample may be carry-over from other donors' samples.

The V and J genes are TRBV12-3 or TRBV12-4 and TRBJ2-5; D possibly corresponds to TRBD2 (6 bases). This CDR3 comprises 12 residues. Deletions cut 6 bases from V and 5 bases from J, with 10 bases between. In DNA form, the CDR3 reads TGTGCCAGCAGCGGGAGTTCCGAGACCCAGTACTTC. Translating it yields CASSGSSETQYF.

This clonotype was recorded many times. The chain is built from TRBV2 and TRBJ2-1; 8 positions match TRBD2. Trimming took 6 bases from V and 5 from J; bases not matched to a gene: 12. CDR3 length: 16 amino acids. CDR1 and CDR2 (germline): SNHLY, FYNNEI. The CDR3 bases are TGTGCCAGCAGAAAAGCGGGAGTGGGGGTGGACAATGAGCAGTTCTTC. Residues: CASRKAGVGVDNEQFF.

This clonotype was counted many times. This chain joins TRBV5-6 and TRBJ2-1; TRBD2 might be the D (5 bases). Trimming removed 3 bases from V and 4 bases from J, with 17 bases in between. Germline V gene lookup returns CDR1 SGHDT and CDR2 YYEEEE. The CDR3 spans 16 residues. CDR3 protein: CASSSAGVQTYNEQFF. As DNA, the CDR3 is TGTGCCAGCAGCTCCGCGGGCGTCCAAACATACAATGAGCAGTTCTTC.

The chain recombines TRBV20-1 with TRBJ2-5; no definite D call. V gave up 2 bases and J gave up 1 base, with 14 bases separating them. CDR3 size: 15 residues. The germline V gene has CDR1 DFQATT and CDR2 SNEGSKA (reference sequence). In DNA, the CDR3 is TGCAGTGCTAGACGGAGCGAGAGCCTCCAAGAGACCCAGTACTTC. As protein: CSARRSESLQETQYF.

The chain has TRBV5-1 and TRBJ2-2; TRBD2 matches at 7 bases. CDR1 is SGHRS and CDR2 is YFSETQ in the germline V gene. This CDR3 spans 16 amino acids. Trimming took 0 bases from V and 6 from J; bases not matched to a gene: 8. CDR3 DNA: TGCGCCAGCAGCTTGGAACCCCAAAGCGGGGCCGGGGAGCTGTTTTTT. It yields the protein CASSLEPQSGAGELFF.

The gene calls are TRBV7-9 and TRBJ2-1, with a tentative D call TRBD2 (6 bases). Per germline, CDR1 SEHNR and CDR2 FQNEAQ (reference sequence). The CDR3 loop spans 14 amino acids. With 3 bases removed from V and 9 bases from J, the gap between germline ends came to 15 bases. CDR3 in amino acids: CASSLEGLHSEQFF. The DNA of the CDR3 is TGTGCCAGCAGCTTGGAGGGACTGCATAGTGAGCAGTTCTTC.

In this sample, this clonotype turned up many times. The genes are TRBV24-1 and TRBJ2-1; perhaps TRBD1 as D (5 bases). The CDR3 is 15 residues long. CDR1 KGHDR and CDR2 SFDVKD come from the germline V gene. The V end lost 6 bases, the J end lost 2 bases, and 13 bases lay between the germline ends. The CDR3 sequence: CATSPTDKTYNEQFF. Written as DNA, the CDR3 is TGTGCCACCAGTCCAACGGACAAAACCTACAATGAGCAGTTCTTC.

This clonotype has just a few counts. The J gene is TRBJ1-5, the V gene TRBV9; D unresolved. Germline assignment: CDR1 SGDLS and CDR2 YYNGEE. The CDR3 spans 14 residues. V was clipped by 3 bases and J by 9 bases, with 16 bases between them. Written as DNA, the CDR3 is TGTGCCAGCAGCGGTAGTTCGCTTTGGGGGCCCCAGCATTTT. Encoded protein: CASSGSSLWGPQHF.

This clonotype was counted ten times or more. In nucleotides, the CDR3 is TGTGCCAGCGGCGAGGCGACCACCGGGGAGCTGTTTTTT. It yields the protein CASGEATTGELFF. This chain joins TRBV2 and TRBJ2-2; D gene ambiguous. CDR1 is SNHLY, CDR2 FYNNEI, per germline. V gave up 8 bases and J gave up 4 bases, with 11 bases separating them. This CDR3 has 13 amino acids.

This clonotype showed up many times. The chain carries TRBV7-8 and TRBJ1-5; D remains unclear. Trimming removed 4 bases at V and 2 bases at J, with 21 bases between. This CDR3 has 18 residues. Germline lookup yields CDR1 SGHVS and CDR2 FQNEAQ. The CDR3: CASSYNRDGPQGNQPQHF. The CDR3 coding sequence is TGTGCCAGCAGCTACAATCGTGACGGCCCCCAGGGCAATCAGCCCCAGCATTTT. The whole variable domain, filled in from reference TRBV7-8 and TRBJ1-5, reads GAGVSQSPRYKVAKRGQDVALRCDPISGHVSLFWYQQALGQGPEFLTYFQNEAQLDKSGLPSDRFFAERPEGSVSTLKIQRTQQEDSAVYLCASSYNRDGPQGNQPQHFGDGTRLSIL.

In its sample, this clonotype was seen many times. The rearrangement uses TRBV9 and TRBJ1-1; possibly TRBD1 for D (5 bases). CDR1 and CDR2 from the germline V gene are SGDLS and YYNGEE. This CDR3 has 14 residues. Between the trimmed V and J ends, which lost 6 bases and 2 bases, there was a span of 14 bases. CDR3 nucleotide sequence: TGTGCCAGCACTCGGCGACAGCGAAACACTGAAGCTTTCTTT. Protein sequence: CASTRRQRNTEAFF.

Concerning this clonotype itself: One base away lies a much larger clone, so this may be a sequencing read error. The chain couples TRBV19 to TRBJ1-5; D not resolved. V dropped 3 bases and J dropped 4 bases, with 4 bases sitting between them. CDR3 length: 12 residues. Germline-derived CDR1 and CDR2 are LNHDA and SQIVND (reference sequence). The chain's CDR3 is CASSMGNQPQHF. In DNA, the CDR3 is TGTGCCAGTAGTATGGGGAATCAGCCCCAGCATTTT.

As to this clonotype: One end of the junction fails to match germline, which may point to a read error. This sequence joins TRBV20-1 and TRBJ2-4; 8 bases are a match to TRBD2. The CDR3 runs to 13 residues. The germline V gene has CDR1 DFQATT and CDR2 SNEGSKA (reference sequence). As DNA, the CDR3 is TGCAGTGCTAGCGGGAGGGCCACAAACATTCAGTACTTC. Its translation: CSASGRATNIQYF.

This clonotype was detected a few times. The chain combines TRBV5-1 with TRBJ1-1, with 7 bases lining up with TRBD1. J was trimmed by 0 bases and V by 4 bases; bases with no gene match: 6. This CDR3 spans 15 amino acids. Germline CDR1 SGHRS, CDR2 YFSETQ. The CDR3 loop is CASSPGDRVNTEAFF. The DNA of the CDR3 is TGCGCCAGCAGCCCGGGAGACAGGGTGAACACTGAAGCTTTCTTT.